This T cell receptor (beta chain) was captured in a study of brain T cells in children with intractable seizures. Study outcomes and limitations: Patients' HCMV serostatus was unknown; virus specificity rests on CDR3 similarity alone.

Produced via immunoSEQ multiplex PCR; TCRdb's table is partial and in-frame only. Seen here are 340,000 or so clones, about 94% observed once, and the top ten hold roughly 5.7%. CDR1 is SNHLY and CDR2 is FYNNEI in the germline V gene. Germline trimming cut 1 base from V and 9 bases from J; bases unmatched to any gene: 9. CDR3 length equals 16 residues. Comments on this clone: Its matching antigen is unknown.

Time point given: blood from clinic visit 5 months post-surgery; TSC patient then seizure free. The sequenced cases were selected for having the highest brain T cell transcript signatures. The J gene is TRBJ2-1, the V gene TRBV2, with 10 nucleotides matching TRBD2. This TCR was recovered from a boy under two years old with tuberous sclerosis and intractable seizures. The material sequenced was peripheral blood, taken 4 to 6 months after surgery. The CDR3 nucleotides are TGTGCCAGCAGTGAAGAAAGCGGGAGGGCCCTCGGTGAGCAGTTCTTC. Translation gives CASSEESGRALGEQFF.